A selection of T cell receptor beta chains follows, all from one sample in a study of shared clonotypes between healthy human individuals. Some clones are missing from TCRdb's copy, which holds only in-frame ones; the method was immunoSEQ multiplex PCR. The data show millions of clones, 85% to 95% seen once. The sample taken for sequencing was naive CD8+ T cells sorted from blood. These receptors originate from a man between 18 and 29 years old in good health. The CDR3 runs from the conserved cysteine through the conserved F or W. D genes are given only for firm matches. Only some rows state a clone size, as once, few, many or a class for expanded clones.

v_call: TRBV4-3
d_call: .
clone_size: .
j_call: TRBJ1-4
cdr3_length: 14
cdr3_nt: TGCGCCAGCAGCCCGAGGAGGGACCGGGAGGAACTGTTTTTT
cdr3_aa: CASSPRRDREELFF

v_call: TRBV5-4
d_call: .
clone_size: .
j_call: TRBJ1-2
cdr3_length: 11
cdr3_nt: TGTGCCAGCAGCTTGGTGGACGGCTACACCTTC
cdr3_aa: CASSLVDGYTF

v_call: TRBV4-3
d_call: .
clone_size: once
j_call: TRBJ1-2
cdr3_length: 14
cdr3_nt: TGCGCCAGCAGCCAAGATTCGGGTGTCTATGGCTACACCTTC
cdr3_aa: CASSQDSGVYGYTF

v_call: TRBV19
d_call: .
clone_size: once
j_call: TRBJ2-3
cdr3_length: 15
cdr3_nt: TGTGCCAGTAGTTCAAGCGCACGGCAAGAAGATACGCAGTATTTT
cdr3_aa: CASSSSARQEDTQYF

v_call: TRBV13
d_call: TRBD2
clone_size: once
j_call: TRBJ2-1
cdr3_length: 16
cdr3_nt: TGTGCCAGCAGCTTAGGCCTGACTAGCGGGAGGAATGAGCAGTTCTTC
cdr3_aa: CASSLGLTSGRNEQFF

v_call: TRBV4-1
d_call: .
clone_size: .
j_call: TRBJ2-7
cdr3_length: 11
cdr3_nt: TGCGCCAGCAGCCGGAACTACGAGCAGTACTTC
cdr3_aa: CASSRNYEQYF

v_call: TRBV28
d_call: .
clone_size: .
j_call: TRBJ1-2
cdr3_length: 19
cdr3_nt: TGTGCCAGCAGTCTCCCTGTTGACAGGTCCTATCTGTTGGACTATGGCTACACCTTC
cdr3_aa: CASSLPVDRSYLLDYGYTF

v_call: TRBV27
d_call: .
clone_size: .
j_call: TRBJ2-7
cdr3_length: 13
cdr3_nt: TGTGCCAGCGGGGACGCCCCCTTCTACGAGCAGTACTTC
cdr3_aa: CASGDAPFYEQYF

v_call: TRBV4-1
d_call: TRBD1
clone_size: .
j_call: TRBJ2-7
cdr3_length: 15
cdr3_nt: TGCGCCAGCAGCGAATCAGGGGGTATCGTCTACGAGCAGTACTTC
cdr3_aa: CASSESGGIVYEQYF

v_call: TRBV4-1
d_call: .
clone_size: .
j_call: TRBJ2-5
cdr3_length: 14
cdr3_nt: TGCGCCAGCAGCTTGGTAGGGAGCGGAGAGACCCAGTACTTC
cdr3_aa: CASSLVGSGETQYF

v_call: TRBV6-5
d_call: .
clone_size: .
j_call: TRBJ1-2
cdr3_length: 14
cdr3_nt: TGTGCCAGCACCTCCTCGGCGCAGAACTATGGCTACACCTTC
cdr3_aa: CASTSSAQNYGYTF

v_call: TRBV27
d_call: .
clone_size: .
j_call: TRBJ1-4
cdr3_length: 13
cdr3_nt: TGTGCCAGCAGTTTATATATAGGGGAAAAACTGTTTTTT
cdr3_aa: CASSLYIGEKLFF

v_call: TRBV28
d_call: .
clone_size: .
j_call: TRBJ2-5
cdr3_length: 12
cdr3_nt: TGTGCCAGCAGTTTGGACAGAGAGACCCAGTACTTC
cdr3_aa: CASSLDRETQYF

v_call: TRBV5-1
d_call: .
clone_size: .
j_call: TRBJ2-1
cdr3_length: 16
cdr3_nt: TGCGCCAGCAGCTTGGTGGGCGGGGGCTCCTACAATGGGCAGTTCTTC
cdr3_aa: CASSLVGGGSYNGQFF

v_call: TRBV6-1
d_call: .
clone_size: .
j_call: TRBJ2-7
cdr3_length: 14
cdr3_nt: TGTGCCAGCAGTGAAGTGTCCTTGATCTACGAGCAGTACTTC
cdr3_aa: CASSEVSLIYEQYF

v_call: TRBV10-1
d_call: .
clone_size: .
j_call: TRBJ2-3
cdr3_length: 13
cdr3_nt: TGCGCCAGCAGTGAAACTAGCACAGATACGCAGTATTTT
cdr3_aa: CASSETSTDTQYF

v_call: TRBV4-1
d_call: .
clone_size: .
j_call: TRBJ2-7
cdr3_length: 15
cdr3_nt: TGCGCCAGCAGCCTGGTACGGGACAAATCCTACGAGCAGTACTTC
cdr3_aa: CASSLVRDKSYEQYF

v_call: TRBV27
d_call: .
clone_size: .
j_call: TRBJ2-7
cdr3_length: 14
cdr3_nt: TGTGCCAGCAGTCAGGACCGGGCCGCCTACGAGCAGTACTTC
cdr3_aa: CASSQDRAAYEQYF

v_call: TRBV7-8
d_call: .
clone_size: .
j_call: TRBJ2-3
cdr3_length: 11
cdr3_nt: TGTGCCAGCAGCTTCACAGATACGCAGTATTTT
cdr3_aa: CASSFTDTQYF

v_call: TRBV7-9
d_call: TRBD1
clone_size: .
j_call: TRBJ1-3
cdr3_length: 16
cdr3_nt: TGTGCCAGCAGCCAGAAGGGACAGGGTACTGGAAACACCATATATTTT
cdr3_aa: CASSQKGQGTGNTIYF

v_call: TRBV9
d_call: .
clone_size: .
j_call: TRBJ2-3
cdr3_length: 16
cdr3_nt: TGTGCCAGCAGCGTGAGGGGTCTCCTAAATACCGATACGCAGTATTTT
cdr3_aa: CASSVRGLLNTDTQYF

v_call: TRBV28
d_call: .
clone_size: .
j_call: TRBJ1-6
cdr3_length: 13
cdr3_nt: TGTGCCAGCAGTTTAGGCGGGGGCCCCTACCTCCACTTT
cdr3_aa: CASSLGGGPYLHF

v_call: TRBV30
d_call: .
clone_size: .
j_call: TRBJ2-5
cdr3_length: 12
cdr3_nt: TGTGCCTGGAGTCCGCCTGTTGAGACCCAGTACTTC
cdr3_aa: CAWSPPVETQYF

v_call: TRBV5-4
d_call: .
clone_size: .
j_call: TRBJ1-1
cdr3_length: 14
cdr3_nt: TGTGCCAGCAGCGGGGGACGGGCGAACACTGAAGCTTTCTTT
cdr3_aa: CASSGGRANTEAFF

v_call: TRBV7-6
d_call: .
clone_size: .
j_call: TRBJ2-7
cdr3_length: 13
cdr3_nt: TGTGCCAGCAGCTCGGGACTGCTTCGGGAGCAGTACTTC
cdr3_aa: CASSSGLLREQYF

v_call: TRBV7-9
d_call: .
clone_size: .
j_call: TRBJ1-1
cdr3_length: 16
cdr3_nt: TGTGCCAGCAGCTCAGGAGACGGACAATTGAACACTGAAGCTTTCTTT
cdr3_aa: CASSSGDGQLNTEAFF

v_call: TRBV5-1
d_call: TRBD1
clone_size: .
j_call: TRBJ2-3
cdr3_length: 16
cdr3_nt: TGCGCCAGCAGCCAGTCGGACAGGTTAATCATAGATACGCAGTATTTT
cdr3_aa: CASSQSDRLIIDTQYF

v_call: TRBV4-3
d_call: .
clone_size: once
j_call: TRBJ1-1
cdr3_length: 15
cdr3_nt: TGCGCCAGCAGCCAAGGGAGGGGGGCTAACACTGAAGCTTTCTTT
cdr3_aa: CASSQGRGANTEAFF

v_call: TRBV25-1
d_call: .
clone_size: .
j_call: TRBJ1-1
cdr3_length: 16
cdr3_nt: TGTGCCAGCAGTGCCCTAGGAGGGGGGCAGGACACTGAAGCTTTCTTT
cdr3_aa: CASSALGGGQDTEAFF

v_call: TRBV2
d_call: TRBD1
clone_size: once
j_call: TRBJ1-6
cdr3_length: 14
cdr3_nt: TGTGCCAGCAGCGCTCAGGGGGTCAATTCACCCCTCCACTTT
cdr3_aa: CASSAQGVNSPLHF

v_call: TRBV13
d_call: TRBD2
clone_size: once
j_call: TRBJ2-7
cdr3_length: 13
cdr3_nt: TGTGCCAGCAGACCTAGCGGGGGGAGCGAGCAGTACTTC
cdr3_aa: CASRPSGGSEQYF

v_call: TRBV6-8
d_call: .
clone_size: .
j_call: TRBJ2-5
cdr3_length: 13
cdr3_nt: TGTGCCAGCAGTGGTCGCTTCCAAGAGACCCAGTACTTC
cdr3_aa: CASSGRFQETQYF

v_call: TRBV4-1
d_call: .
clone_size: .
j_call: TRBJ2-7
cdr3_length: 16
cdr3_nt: TGCGCCAGCAGCCAAGAGTGGCCCCCAGACTCCTACGAGCAGTACTTC
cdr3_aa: CASSQEWPPDSYEQYF

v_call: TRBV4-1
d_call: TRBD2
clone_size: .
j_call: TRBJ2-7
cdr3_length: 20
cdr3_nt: TGCGCCAGCAGCCCCCAGGGTAGAATAGCGGGAGCCATTTTCCCAGTCGAGCAGTACTTC
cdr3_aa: CASSPQGRIAGAIFPVEQYF

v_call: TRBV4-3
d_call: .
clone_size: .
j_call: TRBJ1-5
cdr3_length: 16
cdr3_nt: TGCGCCAGCAGCCAAGATAACGGGGAGGGCAATCAGCCCCAGCATTTT
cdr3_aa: CASSQDNGEGNQPQHF

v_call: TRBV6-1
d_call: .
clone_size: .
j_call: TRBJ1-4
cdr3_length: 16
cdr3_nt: TGTGCCAGCAGTGACGCCAGGGTTCGGACTAATGAAAAACTGTTTTTT
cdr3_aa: CASSDARVRTNEKLFF

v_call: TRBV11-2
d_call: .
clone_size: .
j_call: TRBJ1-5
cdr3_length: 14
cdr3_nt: TGTGCCAGCAGCGCAGACGGAAACAATCAGCCCCAGCATTTT
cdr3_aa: CASSADGNNQPQHF

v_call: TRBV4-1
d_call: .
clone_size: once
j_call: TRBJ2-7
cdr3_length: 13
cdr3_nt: TGCGCCAGCAGCCAAGTATTTGCTACGAGGCAGTACTTC
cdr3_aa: CASSQVFATRQYF

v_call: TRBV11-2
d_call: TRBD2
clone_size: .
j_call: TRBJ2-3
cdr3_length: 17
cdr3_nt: TGTGCCAGCAGCGCCTCCGGGACTAGCGGGGTCACAGATACGCAGTATTTT
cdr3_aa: CASSASGTSGVTDTQYF

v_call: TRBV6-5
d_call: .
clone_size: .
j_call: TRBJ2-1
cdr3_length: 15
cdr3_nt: TGTGCCAGCAGTTACTATCAGGGGACCTACAATGAGCAGTTCTTC
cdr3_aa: CASSYYQGTYNEQFF

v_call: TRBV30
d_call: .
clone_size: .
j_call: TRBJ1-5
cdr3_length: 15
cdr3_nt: TGTGCCTGGAGTGTACGTAAGGTAAACAATAAGCCCCAGCATTTT
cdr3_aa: CAWSVRKVNNKPQHF

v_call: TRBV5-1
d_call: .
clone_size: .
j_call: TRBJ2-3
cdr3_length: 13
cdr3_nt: TGCGCCAGCAGCTTGGATTTTACAGATACGCAGTATTTT
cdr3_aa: CASSLDFTDTQYF

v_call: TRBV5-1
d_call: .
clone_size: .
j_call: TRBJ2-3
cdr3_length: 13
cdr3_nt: TGCGCCAGCAGCCGCTCTCGAACAGATACGCAGTATTTT
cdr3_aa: CASSRSRTDTQYF

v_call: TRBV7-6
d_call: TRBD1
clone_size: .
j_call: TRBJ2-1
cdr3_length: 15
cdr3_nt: TGTGCCAGCGAACGGAGAACAGGGGGGTCAAATGAGCAGTTCTTC
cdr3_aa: CASERRTGGSNEQFF

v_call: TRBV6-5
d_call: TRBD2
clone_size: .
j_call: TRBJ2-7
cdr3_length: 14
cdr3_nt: TGTGCCAGCAGTCCCAGCGGGAGACTAGACGAGCAGTACTTC
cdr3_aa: CASSPSGRLDEQYF

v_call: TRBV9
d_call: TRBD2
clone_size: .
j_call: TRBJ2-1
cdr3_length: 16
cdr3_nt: TGTGCCAGCAGCGTAGAGGATAGCGGGGGGGCTAGGGAGCAGTTCTTC
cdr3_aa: CASSVEDSGGAREQFF

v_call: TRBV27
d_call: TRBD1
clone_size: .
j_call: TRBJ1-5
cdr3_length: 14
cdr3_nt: TGTGCCAGCAGTTTGGGACAGGGAAGTCAGCCCCAGCATTTT
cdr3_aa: CASSLGQGSQPQHF

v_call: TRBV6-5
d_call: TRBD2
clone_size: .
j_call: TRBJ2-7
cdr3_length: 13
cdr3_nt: TGTGCCAGCAGAAGCGGGGGCCCTTACGAGCAGTACTTC
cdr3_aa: CASRSGGPYEQYF

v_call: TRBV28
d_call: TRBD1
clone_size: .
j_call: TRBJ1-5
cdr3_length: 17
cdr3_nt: TGTGCCAGCAGTTCGCCCGGGACAGGGTTGCTTAATCAGCCCCAGCATTTT
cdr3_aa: CASSSPGTGLLNQPQHF

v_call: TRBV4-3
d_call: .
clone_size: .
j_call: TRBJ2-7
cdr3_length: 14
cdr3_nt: TGCGCCAGCAGCCAAGGCGGAGCCCGTGACGAGCAGTACTTC
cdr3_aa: CASSQGGARDEQYF

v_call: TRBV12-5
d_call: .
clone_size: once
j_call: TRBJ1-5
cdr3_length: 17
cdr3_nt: TGTGCTAGTGGTTTGGCCCGGACACCTTATAGCAATCAGCCCCAGCATTTT
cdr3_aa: CASGLARTPYSNQPQHF

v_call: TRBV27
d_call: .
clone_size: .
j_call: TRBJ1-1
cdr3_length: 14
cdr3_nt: TGTGCCAGCAGTTTAGATTTAATGAACACTGAAGCTTTCTTT
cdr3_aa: CASSLDLMNTEAFF

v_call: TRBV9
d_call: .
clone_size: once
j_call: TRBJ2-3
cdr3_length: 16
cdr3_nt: TGTGCCAGCAGCCCCGGAAACGAGGGGCCCACAGATACGCAGTATTTT
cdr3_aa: CASSPGNEGPTDTQYF